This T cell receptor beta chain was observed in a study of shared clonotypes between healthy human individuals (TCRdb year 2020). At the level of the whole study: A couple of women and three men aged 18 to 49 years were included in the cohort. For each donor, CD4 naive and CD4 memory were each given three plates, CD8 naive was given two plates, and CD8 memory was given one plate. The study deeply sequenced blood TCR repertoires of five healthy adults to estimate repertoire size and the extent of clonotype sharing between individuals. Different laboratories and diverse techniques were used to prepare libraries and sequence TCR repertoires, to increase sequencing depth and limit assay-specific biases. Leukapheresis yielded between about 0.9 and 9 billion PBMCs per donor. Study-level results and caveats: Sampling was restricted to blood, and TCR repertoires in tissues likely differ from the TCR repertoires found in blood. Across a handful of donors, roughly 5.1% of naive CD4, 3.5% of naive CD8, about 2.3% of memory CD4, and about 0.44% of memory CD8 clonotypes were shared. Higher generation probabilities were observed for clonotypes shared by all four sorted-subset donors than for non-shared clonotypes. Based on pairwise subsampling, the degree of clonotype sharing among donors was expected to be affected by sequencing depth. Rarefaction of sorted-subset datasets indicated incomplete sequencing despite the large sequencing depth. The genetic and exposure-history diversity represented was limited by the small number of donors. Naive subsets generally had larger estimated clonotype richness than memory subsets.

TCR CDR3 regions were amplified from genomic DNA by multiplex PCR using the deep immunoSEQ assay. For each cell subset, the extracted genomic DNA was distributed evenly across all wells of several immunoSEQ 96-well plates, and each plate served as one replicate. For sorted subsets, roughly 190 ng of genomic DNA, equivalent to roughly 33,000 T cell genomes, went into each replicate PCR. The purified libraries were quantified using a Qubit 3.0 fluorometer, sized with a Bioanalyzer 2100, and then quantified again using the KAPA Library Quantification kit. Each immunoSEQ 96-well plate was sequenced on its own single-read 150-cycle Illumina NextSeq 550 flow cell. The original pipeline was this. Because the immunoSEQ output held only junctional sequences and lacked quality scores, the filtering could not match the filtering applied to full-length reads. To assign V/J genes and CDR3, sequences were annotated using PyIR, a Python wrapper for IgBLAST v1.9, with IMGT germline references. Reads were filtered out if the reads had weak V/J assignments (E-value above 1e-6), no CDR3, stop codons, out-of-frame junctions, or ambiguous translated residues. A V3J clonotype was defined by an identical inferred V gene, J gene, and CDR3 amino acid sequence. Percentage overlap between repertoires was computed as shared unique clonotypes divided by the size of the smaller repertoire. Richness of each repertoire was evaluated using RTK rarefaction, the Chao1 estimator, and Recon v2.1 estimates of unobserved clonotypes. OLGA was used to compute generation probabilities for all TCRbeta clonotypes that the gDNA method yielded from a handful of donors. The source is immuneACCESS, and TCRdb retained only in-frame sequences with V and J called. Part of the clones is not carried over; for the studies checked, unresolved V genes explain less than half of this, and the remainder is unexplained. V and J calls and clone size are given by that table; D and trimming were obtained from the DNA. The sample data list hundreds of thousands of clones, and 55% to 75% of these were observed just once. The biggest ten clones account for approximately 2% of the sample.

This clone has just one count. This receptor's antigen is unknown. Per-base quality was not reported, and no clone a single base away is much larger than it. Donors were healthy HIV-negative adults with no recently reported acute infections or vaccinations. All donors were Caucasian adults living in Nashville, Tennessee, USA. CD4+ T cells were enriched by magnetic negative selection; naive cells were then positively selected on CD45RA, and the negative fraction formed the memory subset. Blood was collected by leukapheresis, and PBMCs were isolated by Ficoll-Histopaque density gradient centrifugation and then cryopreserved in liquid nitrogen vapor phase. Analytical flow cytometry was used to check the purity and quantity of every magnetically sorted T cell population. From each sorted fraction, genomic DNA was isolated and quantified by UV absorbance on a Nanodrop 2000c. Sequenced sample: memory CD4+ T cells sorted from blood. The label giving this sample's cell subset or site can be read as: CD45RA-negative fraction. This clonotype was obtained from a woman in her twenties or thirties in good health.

Read as DNA, the sequence is TGTGCCAGCAGTATGGGACAGGGGAGCTACGAGCAGTACTTC. The translation is CASSMGQGSYEQYF. In this chain, TRBV27 is recombined with TRBJ2-7; TRBD1 agrees with 10 junctional bases. The CDR3 holds 14 amino acids from the cysteine to the phenylalanine. Of the read, only the CDR3 DNA is kept; its 42 bases are in frame from base 1. The V end gives up 5 bases and the J end 3 bases, leaving 4 bases in the junction not matched to a gene. The germline V gene encodes CDR1 MNHEY and CDR2 SMNVEV (reference sequence).